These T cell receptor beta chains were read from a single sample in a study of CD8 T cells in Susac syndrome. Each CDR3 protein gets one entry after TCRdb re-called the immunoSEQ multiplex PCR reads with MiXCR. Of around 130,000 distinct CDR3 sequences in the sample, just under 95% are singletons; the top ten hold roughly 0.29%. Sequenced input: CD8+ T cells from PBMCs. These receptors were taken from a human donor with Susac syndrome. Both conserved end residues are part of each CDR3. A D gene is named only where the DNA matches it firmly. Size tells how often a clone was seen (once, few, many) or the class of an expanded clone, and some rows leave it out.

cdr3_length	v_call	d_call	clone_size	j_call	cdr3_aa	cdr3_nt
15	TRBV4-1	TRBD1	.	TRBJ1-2	CASSQDPGGDYGYTF	TGCGCCAGCAGCCAAGATCCAGGGGGCGACTATGGCTACACCTTC
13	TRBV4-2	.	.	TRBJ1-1	CASSQGQGTEAFF	TGTGCCAGCAGCCAAGGGCAGGGCACTGAAGCTTTCTTT
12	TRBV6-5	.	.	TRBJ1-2	CASSADAYGYTF	TGTGCCAGCAGTGCGGACGCTTATGGCTACACCTTC
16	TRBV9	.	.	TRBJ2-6	CASSVFDSSGANVLTF	TGTGCCAGCAGCGTCTTTGACAGCTCTGGGGCCAACGTCCTGACTTTC
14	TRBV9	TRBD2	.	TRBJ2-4	CASSSRTSPNIQYF	TGTGCCAGCAGCTCCAGGACTAGCCCAAACATTCAGTACTTC
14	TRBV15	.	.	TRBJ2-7	CATSRAPSSYEQYF	TGTGCCACCAGCAGAGCCCCGAGCTCCTACGAGCAGTACTTC
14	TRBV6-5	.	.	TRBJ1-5	CASSSRQAGQPQHF	TGTGCCAGCAGTTCCAGGCAGGCAGGGCAGCCCCAGCATTTT
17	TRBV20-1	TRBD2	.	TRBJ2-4	CSAREWEGRLAKNIQYF	TGCAGTGCTAGAGAGTGGGAGGGCCGACTAGCCAAAAACATTCAGTACTTC
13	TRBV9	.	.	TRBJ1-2	CASSVGQADGYTF	TGTGCCAGCAGCGTAGGACAGGCGGATGGCTACACCTTC
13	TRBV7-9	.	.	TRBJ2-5	CASSLLLPGAQYF	TGTGCCAGCAGCTTGTTACTCCCGGGGGCCCAGTACTTC
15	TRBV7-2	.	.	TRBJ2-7	CASSLGGREIYEQYF	TGTGCCAGCAGCTTAGGCGGCAGGGAGATATACGAGCAGTACTTC
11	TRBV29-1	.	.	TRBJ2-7	CSGVNVGEQYF	TGCAGCGGTGTAAACGTAGGGGAGCAGTACTTC
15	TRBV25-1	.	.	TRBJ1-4	CASSVQNPTNEKLFF	TGTGCCAGCAGTGTACAGAACCCAACTAATGAAAAACTGTTTTTT
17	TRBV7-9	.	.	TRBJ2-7	CASSSQSDDRVGYEQYF	TGTGCCAGCAGCTCACAATCGGACGACCGAGTAGGCTACGAGCAGTACTTC
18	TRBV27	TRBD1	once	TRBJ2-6	CASSPGQGYPSGANVLTF	TGTGCCAGCAGTCCCGGACAGGGTTACCCCTCTGGGGCCAACGTCCTGACTTTC
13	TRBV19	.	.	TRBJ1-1	CASRPTAYTEAFF	TGTGCCAGTAGACCGACGGCCTACACTGAAGCTTTCTTT
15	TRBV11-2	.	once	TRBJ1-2	CASSYYSGLEEGYTF	TGTGCCAGCAGCTATTACAGTGGCCTTGAGGAAGGCTACACCTTC
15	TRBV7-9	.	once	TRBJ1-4	CASTTGTATNEKLFF	TGTGCCAGCACCACAGGGACTGCAACTAATGAAAAACTGTTTTTT
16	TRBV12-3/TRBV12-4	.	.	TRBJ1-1	CASSSTPGLWDTEAFF	TGTGCCAGCAGTTCTACCCCGGGGCTGTGGGACACTGAAGCTTTCTTT
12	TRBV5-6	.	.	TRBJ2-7	CASSFQTYEQYF	TGTGCCAGCAGCTTCCAGACCTACGAGCAGTACTTC
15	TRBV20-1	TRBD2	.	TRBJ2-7	CSASWTRGSSYEQYF	TGCAGTGCGAGCTGGACGCGGGGGAGCTCCTACGAGCAGTACTTC
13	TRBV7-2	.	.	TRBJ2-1	CASSLGLGVEQFF	TGTGCCAGCAGCTTAGGGTTGGGTGTTGAGCAGTTCTTC